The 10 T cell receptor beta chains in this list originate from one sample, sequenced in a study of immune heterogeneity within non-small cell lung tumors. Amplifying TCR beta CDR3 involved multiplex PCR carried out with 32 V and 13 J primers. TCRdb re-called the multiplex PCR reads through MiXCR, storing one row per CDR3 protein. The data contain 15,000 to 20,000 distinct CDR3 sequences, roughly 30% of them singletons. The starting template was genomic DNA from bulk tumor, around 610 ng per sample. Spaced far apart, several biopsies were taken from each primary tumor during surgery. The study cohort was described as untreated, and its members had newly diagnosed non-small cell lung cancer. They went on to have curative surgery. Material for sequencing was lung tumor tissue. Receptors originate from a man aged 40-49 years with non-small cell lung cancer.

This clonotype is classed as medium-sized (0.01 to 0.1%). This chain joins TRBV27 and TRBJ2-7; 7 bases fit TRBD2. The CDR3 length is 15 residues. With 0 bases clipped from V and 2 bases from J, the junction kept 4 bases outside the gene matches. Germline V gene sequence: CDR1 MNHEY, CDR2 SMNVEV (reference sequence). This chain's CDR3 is CASSLSRGSAYEQYF. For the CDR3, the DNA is TGTGCCAGCAGTTTATCCCGCGGGAGTGCCTACGAGCAGTACTTC.

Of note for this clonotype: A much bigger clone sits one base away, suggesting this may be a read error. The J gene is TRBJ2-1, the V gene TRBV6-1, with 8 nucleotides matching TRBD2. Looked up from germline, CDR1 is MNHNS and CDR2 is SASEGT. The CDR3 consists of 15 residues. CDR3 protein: CASNPGGVSYNKQFF. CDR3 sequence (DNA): TGTGCCAGCAACCCGGGGGGGGTCTCCTACAATAAGCAGTTCTTC.

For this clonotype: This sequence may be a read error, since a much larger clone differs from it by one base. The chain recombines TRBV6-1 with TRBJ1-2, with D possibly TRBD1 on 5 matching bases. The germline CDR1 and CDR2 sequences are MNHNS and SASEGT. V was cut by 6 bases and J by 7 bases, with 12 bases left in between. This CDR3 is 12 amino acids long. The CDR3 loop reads CASSQGIGGYTF. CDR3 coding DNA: TGTGCCAGCAGCCAGGGAATAGGTGGCTACACCTTC.

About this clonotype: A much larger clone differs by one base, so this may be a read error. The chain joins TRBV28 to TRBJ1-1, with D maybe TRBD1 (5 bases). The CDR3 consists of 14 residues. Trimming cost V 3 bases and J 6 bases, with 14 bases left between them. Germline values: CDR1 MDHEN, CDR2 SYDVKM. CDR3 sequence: CASSLGGIRAEAFF. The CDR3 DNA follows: TGTGCCAGCAGTTTGGGGGGTATTAGAGCTGAAGCTTTCTTT.

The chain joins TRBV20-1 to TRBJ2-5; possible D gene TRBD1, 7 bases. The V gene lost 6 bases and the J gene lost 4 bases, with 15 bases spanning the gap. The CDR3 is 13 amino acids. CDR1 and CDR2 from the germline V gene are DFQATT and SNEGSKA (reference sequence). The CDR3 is CSANPGGSETQYF. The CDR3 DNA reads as TGCAGTGCGAACCCAGGGGGGTCAGAGACCCAGTACTTC.

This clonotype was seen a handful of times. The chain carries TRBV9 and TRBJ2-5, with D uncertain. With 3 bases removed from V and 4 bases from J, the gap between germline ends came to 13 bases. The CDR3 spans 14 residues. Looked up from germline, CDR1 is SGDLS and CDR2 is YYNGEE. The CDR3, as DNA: TGTGCCAGCAGCGAAAAGTACGATCCAGAGACCCAGTACTTC. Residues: CASSEKYDPETQYF.

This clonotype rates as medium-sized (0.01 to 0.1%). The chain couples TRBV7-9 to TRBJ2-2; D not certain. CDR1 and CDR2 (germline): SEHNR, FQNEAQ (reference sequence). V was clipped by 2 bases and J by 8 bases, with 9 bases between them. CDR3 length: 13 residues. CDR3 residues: CASSLTGAGELFF. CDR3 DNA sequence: TGTGCCAGCAGCTTAACTGGAGCGGGGGAGCTGTTTTTT.

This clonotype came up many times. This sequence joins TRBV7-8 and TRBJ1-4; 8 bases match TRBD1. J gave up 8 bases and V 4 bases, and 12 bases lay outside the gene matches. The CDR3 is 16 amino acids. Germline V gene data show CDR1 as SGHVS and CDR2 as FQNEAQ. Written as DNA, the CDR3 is TGTGCCAGCAGCTCCTCACAGGGGGAATTAGCGGAAAAACTGTTTTTT. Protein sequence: CASSSSQGELAEKLFF.

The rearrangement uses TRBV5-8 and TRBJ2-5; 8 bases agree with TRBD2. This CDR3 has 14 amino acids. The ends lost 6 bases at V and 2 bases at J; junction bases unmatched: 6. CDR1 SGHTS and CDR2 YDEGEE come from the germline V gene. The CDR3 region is CASKRENSQETQYF. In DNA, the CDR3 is TGTGCCAGCAAGCGGGAGAACTCACAAGAGACCCAGTACTTC.

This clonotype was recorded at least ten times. The CDR3 is CASSEAAAVGPQHF. CDR3 bases: TGTGCCAGCAGTGAGGCGGCGGCGGTTGGGCCCCAGCATTTT. The genes are TRBV2 and TRBJ1-5; D gene unclear. CDR3 size: 14 residues. V was clipped by 3 bases and J by 9 bases, with 15 bases between them. Germline CDR1 is SNHLY and CDR2 is FYNNEI.